This T cell receptor beta chain comes out of a study of blood T cell repertoires in COVID-19. Germline CDR1 is LNHDA and CDR2 is SQIVND (reference sequence). This CDR3 region has 17 residues. Trimming left V 1 base short and J 2 bases short, with 15 bases between. Method: immunoSEQ multiplex PCR; TCRdb's copy keeps in-frame clones and lacks some. The sample holds 200,000 or so clones; 88% are singletons and the top ten take roughly 2.7%. This receptor was taken from a woman aged 25-40 years who had recovered from COVID-19. The gene calls are TRBV19 and TRBJ1-5, with D possibly matching TRBD1 (6 bases). The sequencing sample was made of PBMCs or T cells enriched from blood (not recorded which). CDR3 DNA sequence: TGTGCCAGTAGTATAGTTGCCGCAGGGGCCGGCAATCAGCCCCAGCATTTT. Protein sequence: CASSIVAAGAGNQPQHF. Full variable domain (rest looked up from reference TRBV19 and TRBJ1-5): DGGITQSPKYLFRKEGQNVTLSCEQNLNHDAMYWYRQDPGQGLRLIYYSQIVNDFQKGDIAEGYSVSREKKESFPLTVTSAQKNPTAFYLCASSIVAAGAGNQPQHFGDGTRLSIL.